A single sample is the source of the 6 T cell receptor beta chains below, sequenced in a study of OX40 agonist ivuxolimab in advanced cancers. Using immunoSEQ multiplex PCR, the repertoire was profiled, and TCRdb retains in-frame clones only, with some absent. The profile shows about 44,000 clones, roughly 92% of them singletons. Sequenced material: CD4+ or CD8+ T cells sorted from blood, taken in a trial of the OX40 agonist ivuxolimab. Receptors were obtained from an adult with an advanced solid tumor such as melanoma, head and neck, liver or kidney cancer.

The rearrangement uses TRBV28 and TRBJ1-5; 9 bases fit TRBD1. Germline V lookup: CDR1 MDHEN, CDR2 SYDVKM. CDR3 size: 16 residues. The V and J ends lost 5 bases and 6 bases, in that order; junction bases with no gene match: 11. CDR3 nucleotide sequence: TGTGCCAGCAGTACGATCACAGGGGGCCTGGGTCAGCCCCAGCATTTT. Translation gives CASSTITGGLGQPQHF.

The chain couples TRBV28 to TRBJ2-3; no clear D. The V gene lost 3 bases and the J gene lost 10 bases, with 8 bases spanning the gap. Germline V gene lookup returns CDR1 MDHEN and CDR2 SYDVKM. The CDR3 covers 11 residues. As DNA, the CDR3 is TGTGCCAGCAGTTTGGGTGGGTCGCAGTATTTT. It specifies CASSLGGSQYF. Looking up the rest from reference TRBV28 and TRBJ2-3 gives the full variable domain: DVKVTQSSRYLVKRTGEKVFLECVQDMDHENMFWYRQDPGLGLRLIYFSYDVKMKEKGDIPEGYSVSREKKERFSLILESASTNQTSMYLCASSLGGSQYFGPGTRLTVL.

The chain is built from TRBV19 and TRBJ1-4; D is unclear. This CDR3 has 14 amino acids. From germline, CDR1 is LNHDA and CDR2 SQIVND (reference sequence). The V gene lost 7 bases and the J gene lost 5 bases, with 14 bases spanning the gap. The CDR3 bases are TGTGCCAGTACCCTAGGAGGGCGAAATGAAAAACTGTTTTTT. This encodes CASTLGGRNEKLFF. Full variable domain (rest looked up from reference TRBV19 and TRBJ1-4): DGGITQSPKYLFRKEGQNVTLSCEQNLNHDAMYWYRQDPGQGLRLIYYSQIVNDFQKGDIAEGYSVSREKKESFPLTVTSAQKNPTAFYLCASTLGGRNEKLFFGSGTQLSVL.

The chain is built from TRBV11-3 and TRBJ2-3; D unresolved. CDR1 and CDR2 (germline): SGHNT, YENEEA. The CDR3 is made up of 14 amino acids. V dropped 0 bases and J dropped 9 bases, with 13 bases sitting between them. The CDR3 DNA sequence: TGTGCCAGCAGCTTAGATCTCTTTCAGAGGACGCAGTATTTT. As protein: CASSLDLFQRTQYF. Using reference TRBV11-3 and TRBJ2-3 for the parts outside the CDR3, the full variable domain is EAGVVQSPRYKIIEKKQPVAFWCNPISGHNTLYWYLQNLGQGPELLIRYENEEAVDDSQLPKDRFSAERLKGVDSTLKIQPAELGDSAVYLCASSLDLFQRTQYFGPGTRLTVL.

Comments on this clone: One junction end does not reproduce the germline sequence, and a read error may be involved. The rearrangement joins TRBV6-1 to TRBJ2-1, with 10 bases that match TRBD2. Germline assignment: CDR1 MNHNS and CDR2 SASEGT. This CDR3 is built from 17 residues. The CDR3 protein is CASREARRLAGNNEQFF. DNA of the CDR3: TGTGCCAGCAGAGAAGCCCGACGACTAGCGGGCAACAATGAGCAGTTCTTC.

This clone was counted between two and nine times. V gene TRBV2 combines with J gene TRBJ1-3, with D perhaps TRBD1 (6 bases). The CDR3 contains 18 residues. The V end lost 3 bases, the J end lost 8 bases, and 26 bases lay between the germline ends. The germline V gene encodes CDR1 SNHLY and CDR2 FYNNEI. The chain's CDR3 is CASSESWPRGTSSDTIYF. The DNA of the CDR3 is TGTGCCAGCAGTGAGTCGTGGCCTAGGGGGACCTCGAGCGACACCATATATTTT.